This TCR beta chain was captured by sequencing in a study of beta chain features in type 1 diabetes. Sequenced material consisted of expressed TCRB transcripts (all of the isolated RNA was reverse transcribed). The data were produced by immunoSEQ multiplex PCR, yet TCRdb's version contains in-frame clones alone and is incomplete. The table lists 430,000 or so clones, approximately 10% of them singletons. Points from the study as a whole: Among all four CD4+ subsets, Type 1 diabetes patients had TCRB CDR3s that were moderately but significantly shorter. The study found fewer insertions and more deletions at VDJ junctions in type 1 diabetes patients.

CDR3 length: 15 amino acids. Trimming removed 2 bases at V and 4 bases at J, with 14 bases between. CDR1 is SGHTA and CDR2 is FQGTGA in the germline V gene. A single heparinised blood sample, averaging approximately 100 mL, was obtained per donor. Naive, central memory, regulatory and stem cell-like memory cells within the CD4+ compartment were sorted using CD45RO/CCR7/CD25/CD127/CD95/CD27. Regarding this clone: What it binds is not known.

Source material: naive CD4+ T cells from blood. The chain employs TRBV7-3 and TRBJ1-2; no clear D. The receptor comes from a woman under 30 in good health. In DNA, the CDR3 is TGTGCCAGCAGCTTATCGTCAGATTTAGGCTATGGCTACACCTTC. It yields the protein CASSLSSDLGYGYTF.